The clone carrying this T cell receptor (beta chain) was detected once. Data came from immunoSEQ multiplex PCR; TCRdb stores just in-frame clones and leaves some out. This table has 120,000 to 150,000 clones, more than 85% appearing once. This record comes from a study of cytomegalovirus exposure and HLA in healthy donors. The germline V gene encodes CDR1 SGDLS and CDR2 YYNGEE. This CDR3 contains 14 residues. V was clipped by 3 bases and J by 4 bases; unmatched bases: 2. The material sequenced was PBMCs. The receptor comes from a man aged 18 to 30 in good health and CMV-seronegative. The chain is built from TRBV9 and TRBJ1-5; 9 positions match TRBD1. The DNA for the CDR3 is TGTGCCAGCAGCGGGGGACAGGGAAATCAGCCCCAGCATTTT. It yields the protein CASSGGQGNQPQHF. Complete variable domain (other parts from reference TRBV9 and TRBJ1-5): DSGVTQTPKHLITATGQRVTLRCSPRSGDLSVYWYQQSLDQGLQFLIQYYNGEERAKGNILERFSAQQFPDLHSELNLSSLELGDSALYFCASSGGQGNQPQHFGDGTRLSIL.